These T cell receptor beta chains were read from a single sample in a study of cytomegalovirus exposure and HLA in healthy donors. Generated by immunoSEQ multiplex PCR, the TCRdb table keeps only in-frame clones and is missing some. Here the sample spans approximately 140,000 clones, over 70% being singletons. The sequenced sample was PBMCs. These receptors were collected from a middle-aged woman in good health and CMV-seropositive. Each CDR3 is given with its conserved first and last residue. Fields, in order: V gene, clone size, CDR3 protein. Size is stated for part of the rows, as once, few or many counts, or as a class when the clone is expanded.

TRBV4-1 | . | CASSQDGLTDTQYF
TRBV27 | . | CASSSSPTNTGWFGYTF
TRBV18 | . | CASSAGTGQETQYF
TRBV19 | . | CASSQGNQPQHF
TRBV10-3 | . | CAISEAGGSSYEQYF
TRBV19 | . | CASQTVNSGNTIYF
TRBV27 | . | CASSWTGVTDTQYF
TRBV21-1 | . | CASSTGGRTYNEQFF
TRBV5-1 | . | CASTETPGTKNEQFF
TRBV2 | . | CASSQGQTQETQYF
TRBV19 | few | CATTGQGGEKLFF
TRBV9 | . | CASSVGDTDTQYF
TRBV4-1 | . | CASSLGTSEDRAFF
TRBV7-9 | . | CASSLSDAQLDF
TRBV6-1 | . | CASRERVDQPQHF
TRBV6-6 | . | CASTEGAGWGYTF
TRBV2 | . | CASNGRRNYGYTF
TRBV19 | . | CASSSPGTGVWEQYF
TRBV10-1 | . | CASSESPATGYYGYTF
TRBV6-1 | once | CASSDSAGWNEQFF
TRBV2 | . | CASRPQGNEAFF
TRBV5-1 | once | CASSRGFGNTEAFF
TRBV7-9 | few | CASRPGQGRREKLFF
TRBV19 | few | CASSIGRVETQYF
TRBV5-1 | . | CASSPGTGGSDTQYF
TRBV5-1 | . | CASSFGTGNEQFF
TRBV10-3 | . | CAISESIEWLAGPSSYEQYF
TRBV15 | . | CATSRKPPPVGQGETQYF
TRBV28 | . | CASSSGTGGFIFF
TRBV5-4 | . | CASSLEQIYGYTF
TRBV6-1 | few | CASSGQNEAFF
TRBV7-3 | . | CASSRHHQETQYF
TRBV27 | . | CASSPNSNEKLFF
TRBV4-2 | . | CASSLWLAYDNNEQFF
TRBV6-1 | . | CASRRLAGAGNEQFF
TRBV11-3 | . | CASSLGGDDRVYLELFF
TRBV6-5 | . | CASSPTGGRNQPQHF
TRBV7-9 | . | CASSLGPQAPEQFF
TRBV23-1 | . | CASSQSQRVNNEQFF
TRBV30 | . | CAWSTGLAGGSLTGELFF
TRBV7-6 | . | CASSLITYNTGELFF
TRBV29-1 | . | CSGTKSNTEAFF
TRBV13 | . | CASSFRARAHYGYTF
TRBV13 | . | CASSDRQGEETQYF
TRBV6-1 | . | CASRQTGTTGELFF